This T cell receptor (beta chain) is drawn from a study of T cell responses to AZD1222 COVID-19 vaccine. Trimming shortened V by 2 bases and J by 0 bases, and 10 bases separated the two germline ends. This CDR3 region has 16 residues. CDR1 is MNHEY and CDR2 is SVGAGI in the germline V gene. Produced via immunoSEQ multiplex PCR; TCRdb's table is partial and in-frame only. The repertoire consists of about 210,000 clones, with roughly 94% occurring once and the leading ten covering over 1.5%. The sample was peripheral blood, taken 28 days after the second dose of the MenACWY control vaccine. The TCR originated in an adult who received the MenACWY meningococcal vaccine as a control. The J gene is TRBJ2-2, the V gene TRBV6-5; a weak D match, TRBD2 (6 bases). The CDR3 nucleotides are TGTGCCAGCAGTTACGCCGGGACTCCGAACACCGGGGAGCTGTTTTTT. Protein product: CASSYAGTPNTGELFF.